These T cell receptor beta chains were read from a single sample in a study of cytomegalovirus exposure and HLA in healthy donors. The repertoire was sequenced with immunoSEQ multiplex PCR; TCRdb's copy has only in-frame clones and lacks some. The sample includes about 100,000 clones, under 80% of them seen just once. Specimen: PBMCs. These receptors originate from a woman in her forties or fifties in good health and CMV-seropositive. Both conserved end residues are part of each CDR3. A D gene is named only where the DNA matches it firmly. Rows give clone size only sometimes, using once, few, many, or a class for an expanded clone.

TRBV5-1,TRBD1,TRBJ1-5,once,TGCGCCAGCAGCCCGTTGGGGACAGGGGGAAATCAGCCCCAGCATTTT,CASSPLGTGGNQPQHF
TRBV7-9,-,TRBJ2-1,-,TGTGCCAGCACCGTGGGCGCCTCCTACAATGAGCAGTTCTTC,CASTVGASYNEQFF
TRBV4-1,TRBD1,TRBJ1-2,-,TGCGCCAGCAGAAAAGAAGGGGGCAGAGACACCTTC,CASRKEGGRDTF
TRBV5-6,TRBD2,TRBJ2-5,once,TGTGCCAGCAGCCTAGGGACTAGCGGGATCGAAGAGACCCAGTACTTC,CASSLGTSGIEETQYF
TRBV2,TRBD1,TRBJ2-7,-,TGTGCCAGCAGTGAAGCAGGAAGGGGGCAGGACGAGCAGTACTTC,CASSEAGRGQDEQYF
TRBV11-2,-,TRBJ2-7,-,TGTGCCAGCAGCCTGACGCGAGGGATCTACGAGCAGTACTTC,CASSLTRGIYEQYF
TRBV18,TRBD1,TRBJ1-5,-,TGTGCCAGCTCATCCAGGGACAGGTCACAGCCCCAGCATTTT,CASSSRDRSQPQHF
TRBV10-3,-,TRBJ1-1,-,TGTGCCATCAGGCGGGGTTCAGACACTGAAGCTTTCTTT,CAIRRGSDTEAFF
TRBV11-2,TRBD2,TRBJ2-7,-,TGTGCCAGCAACCCCGCACCTAGCGGGAGGACCTACGAGCAGTACTTC,CASNPAPSGRTYEQYF
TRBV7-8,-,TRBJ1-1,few,TGTGCCAGCAGCTTAGCATACGGGGGGCTTAGTGAAGCTTTCTTT,CASSLAYGGLSEAFF
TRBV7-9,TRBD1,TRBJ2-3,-,TGTGCCAGCAGCGCCCGGGACAGGGATTCCACAGATACGCAGTATTTT,CASSARDRDSTDTQYF
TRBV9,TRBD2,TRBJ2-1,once,TGTGCCAGCAGCTCTTCCCAGCGGGAGGCCGGGGTCTTC,CASSSSQREAGVF
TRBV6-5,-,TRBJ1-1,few,TGTGCCAGCAGTTTCAGGGGTGAAGCTTTCTTT,CASSFRGEAFF
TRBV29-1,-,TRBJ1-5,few,TGCAGCGTTGGGAGTCATAGCAATCAGCCCCAGCATTTT,CSVGSHSNQPQHF
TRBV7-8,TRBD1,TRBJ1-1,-,TGTGCCAGCAGCATCCGACAGGGAGGCACTGAAGCTTTCTTT,CASSIRQGGTEAFF
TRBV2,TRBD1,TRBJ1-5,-,TGTGCCAGCAGTGACGGGGGACAGGCAACTCAGCCCCAGCATTTT,CASSDGGQATQPQHF
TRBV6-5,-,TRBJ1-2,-,TGTGCCAGCACGTCAACCACCGGTGGCTACACCTTC,CASTSTTGGYTF
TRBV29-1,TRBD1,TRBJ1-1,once,TGCAGCGTAGGACAGGGGAGGACTGAAGCTTTCTTT,CSVGQGRTEAFF
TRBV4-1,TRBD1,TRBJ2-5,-,TGCGCCAGCAGCGAAGAGCTGTTCACAGGGGTCCGAGAGACCCAGTACTTC,CASSEELFTGVRETQYF
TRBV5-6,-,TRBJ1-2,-,TGTGCCAGCAGCTTGGGAGCCGGACTTGGCTACACCTTC,CASSLGAGLGYTF
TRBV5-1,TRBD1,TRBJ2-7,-,TGCGCCAGCAACACCGGGACAGGGGTCATCTACGAGCAGTACTTC,CASNTGTGVIYEQYF
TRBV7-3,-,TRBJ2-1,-,TGTGCCAGCAGCTTCGGGACTCGTTACAATGAGCAGTTCTTC,CASSFGTRYNEQFF
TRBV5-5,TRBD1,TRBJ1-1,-,TGTGCCAGCAGCTTGTTGGACAGGTACACTGAAGCTTTCTTT,CASSLLDRYTEAFF
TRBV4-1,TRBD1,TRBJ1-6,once,TGCGCCAGCAGCCAAGTACAGGGGGCGCAGGCACCCCTCCACTTT,CASSQVQGAQAPLHF
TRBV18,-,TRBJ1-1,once,TGTGCCAGCTCACCACGGGTCGACTTGAACACTGAAGCTTTCTTT,CASSPRVDLNTEAFF
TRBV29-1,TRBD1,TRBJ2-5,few,TGCAGCGTTGAAGATCGCGTCAGGGGGTACCAAGAGACCCAGTACTTC,CSVEDRVRGYQETQYF
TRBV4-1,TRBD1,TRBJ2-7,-,TGCGCCAGCAGCGAACCAGGGACAGGGATCTACGAGCAGTACTTC,CASSEPGTGIYEQYF
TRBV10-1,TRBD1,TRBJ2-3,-,TGCGCCAGCAGTGGGACAGGGCGCACAGATACGCAGTATTTT,CASSGTGRTDTQYF
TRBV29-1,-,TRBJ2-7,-,TGCAGCGTTGAATCCGGTCCCTCCTACGAGCAGTACTTC,CSVESGPSYEQYF
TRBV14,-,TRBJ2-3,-,TGTGCCAGCAGCCAAGGGGGGGAGGTAGCGCACACAGATACGCAGTATTTT,CASSQGGEVAHTDTQYF
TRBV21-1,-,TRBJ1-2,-,TGTGCCAGCAGCAAAGTGGCCTATGGCTACACCTTC,CASSKVAYGYTF
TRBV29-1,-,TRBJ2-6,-,TGCAGCGTCCTAGAGTTCTCTGGGGCCAACGTCCTGACTTTC,CSVLEFSGANVLTF
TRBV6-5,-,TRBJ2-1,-,TGTGCCAGCAGTTACAAGAGAAACTACAATGAGCAGTTCTTC,CASSYKRNYNEQFF
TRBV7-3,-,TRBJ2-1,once,TGTGCCAGCAGCTTAGTCGGGGGTTACAATGAGCAGTTCTTC,CASSLVGGYNEQFF
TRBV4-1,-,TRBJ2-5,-,TGCGCCAGCAGCCGTCAGGGTAGAGAGACCCAGTACTTC,CASSRQGRETQYF
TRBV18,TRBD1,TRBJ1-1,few,TGTGCCAGCTCACCATGGGGGACAGGGGAAATTGAAGCTTTCTTT,CASSPWGTGEIEAFF
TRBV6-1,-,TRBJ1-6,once,TGTGCCAGCAGTGAGCCCCTTCAGAGCAGGTCGTCCAATTCACCCCTCCACTTT,CASSEPLQSRSSNSPLHF